This T cell receptor beta chain originates from a study of low-dose radiotherapy and immunotherapy resistance in tumors. Study overall: Every two weeks, cyclophosphamide 200 mg/m2 was infused one day before radiation plus immunotherapy. Patients received 300 mg of oral aspirin each day across four cycles, commencing on cycle 1 day 1.

Germline values: CDR1 LNHDA, CDR2 SQIVND (reference sequence). The germline V and J ends were trimmed by 6 bases and 0 bases, with 9 bases remaining between them. The CDR3 has 14 amino acids. Time point here: after trial treatment. As for treatment: LDRT plus nivolumab, ipilimumab, low-dose cyclophosphamide and aspirin (RACIN trial). The treatment that donors received included nivolumab, ipilimumab, aspirin, low-dose cyclophosphamide and low-dose radiotherapy. As a condition of eligibility, patients had advanced solid tumors lacking tumor-infiltrating lymphocytes. First-strand cDNA used TRAV- and TRBV-specific primers, covering alpha and beta chains. The authors amplified TCRs for about 20 PCR cycles with a constant-region primer and a V-primer adapter. TCRdb re-analysed the reads in MiXCR, keeping a single row per CDR3 protein. The top ten hold approximately 4% of the sample, which has approximately 100,000 distinct CDR3 sequences, around 21% seen once.

This clonotype is medium-sized by share. The chain couples TRBV19 to TRBJ1-3; D call uncertain. This TCR derives from a male donor with prostate cancer. Specimen: PBMCs, collected after low-dose radiotherapy plus immunotherapy. The CDR3 here is CASRPSGSGNTIYF. The CDR3, as DNA: TGTGCCAGTAGGCCCTCTGGCTCTGGAAACACCATATATTTT. Supplemented by reference TRBV19 and TRBJ1-3, the full variable domain reads DGGITQSPKYLFRKEGQNVTLSCEQNLNHDAMYWYRQDPGQGLRLIYYSQIVNDFQKGDIAEGYSVSREKKESFPLTVTSAQKNPTAFYLCASRPSGSGNTIYFGEGSWLTVV.